The 22 T cell receptor beta chains below come from one sample, sequenced in a study of spatial heterogeneity in lung cancer. Time point reported: sample taken at primary tumor resection. Using its own MiXCR run on the 5' RACE reads, TCRdb lists one record per CDR3 protein. Among around 9,700 distinct CDR3 sequences listed, less than 7.5% were seen once. The input for sequencing was PBMCs, taken at surgery. Receptors were obtained from a male donor with early-stage non-small cell lung cancer.

This clonotype is labeled medium-sized. V usage is TRBV7-9 and J usage is TRBJ2-2; the D is unclear. V was trimmed by 10 bases and J by 0 bases, leaving 9 bases between them. The CDR3 is 13 residues long. Looked up from germline, CDR1 is SEHNR and CDR2 is FQNEAQ (reference sequence). CDR3: CATRWTNTGELFF. For the CDR3, the DNA is TGTGCCACCCGGTGGACGAACACCGGGGAGCTGTTTTTT.

This clonotype is termed medium-sized. This chain connects TRBV28 to TRBJ1-1, with 8 bases identical to TRBD1. This CDR3 has 15 residues. From germline, CDR1 is MDHEN and CDR2 SYDVKM. J was trimmed by 3 bases and V by 6 bases; bases with no gene match: 9. This CDR3 reads CASSPGQGMHTEAFF. The CDR3 DNA reads as TGTGCCAGCAGCCCCGGACAGGGTATGCACACTGAAGCTTTCTTT.

By its share, this clonotype is medium-sized. The chain recombines TRBV2 with TRBJ2-3; D is undetermined. The CDR3 consists of 15 residues. The ends were cut back, 3 bases at V and 2 bases at J, with 12 bases in the middle. Germline CDR1 and CDR2: SNHLY and FYNNEI. The CDR3 DNA sequence: TGTGCCAGCAGTGATCGACTGGTACCCACAGATACGCAGTATTTT. Protein product: CASSDRLVPTDTQYF.

Only a few counts were recorded for this clonotype. The chain combines TRBV6-6 with TRBJ1-5; TRBD1 is a possible D gene (5 bases). CDR3 size: 14 residues. V was clipped by 6 bases and J by 3 bases, with 12 bases between them. CDR1 and CDR2 from the germline V gene are MNHNY and SVGAGI (reference sequence). CDR3 nucleotides: TGTGCCAGCAGACTTAGCGGGGCCAATCAGCCCCAGCATTTT. Translation: CASRLSGANQPQHF.

The chain uses TRBV20-1 and TRBJ2-3; D possibly uses TRBD1 or TRBD2 (6 bases each). V lost 4 bases, J lost 4 bases, and 24 bases lay in between. Germline V lookup: CDR1 DFQATT, CDR2 SNEGSKA (reference sequence). This CDR3 contains 17 residues. The CDR3 DNA is TGCAGTGCTACCCTTCTCGGGTCCCCCGGGGGCCCAGATACGCAGTATTTT. Encoded protein: CSATLLGSPGGPDTQYF.

The chain couples TRBV18 to TRBJ2-7, with a possible D match to TRBD2 (6 bases). Germline V gives CDR1 KGHSH, CDR2 LQKENI. CDR3 length equals 15 residues. The V gene lost 6 bases and the J gene lost 5 bases, with 20 bases spanning the gap. The CDR3: CASSAGGGDVHEQYF. DNA for the CDR3: TGTGCCAGCTCGGCTGGAGGAGGGGACGTCCACGAGCAGTACTTC.

This clonotype was detected many times. This chain joins TRBV7-9 and TRBJ2-7; the D gene is possibly TRBD1 (6 bases). The CDR3 contains 13 residues. Per the germline V gene, CDR1 is SEHNR and CDR2 is FQNEAQ (reference sequence). The ends were cut back, 6 bases at V and 7 bases at J, with 16 bases in the middle. CDR3 amino acids: CASSRQEVGEQYF. CDR3 DNA: TGTGCCAGCAGTCGACAGGAGGTAGGGGAGCAGTACTTC.

This clonotype was seen only a few times. The V and J genes are TRBV24-1 and TRBJ2-2; unclear D gene. This CDR3 is 16 amino acids long. Per germline, CDR1 KGHDR and CDR2 SFDVKD. Trimming pared 4 bases from V and 1 base from J, leaving 12 bases between. For the CDR3, the DNA is TGTGCCACCAGTGACGGCGTTCCGATGAACACCGGGGAGCTGTTTTTT. Protein product: CATSDGVPMNTGELFF.

This clonotype showed up many times. V gene TRBV29-1 combines with J gene TRBJ1-1; D is unresolved. The CDR3 contains 14 residues. Germline assignment: CDR1 SQVTM and CDR2 ANQGSEA. V was cut by 2 bases and J by 4 bases, with 14 bases left in between. The chain's CDR3 is CSVERGSVATEAFF. The CDR3 bases are TGCAGCGTTGAACGGGGATCGGTCGCCACTGAAGCTTTCTTT.

Relative to its sample, this clonotype is medium-sized. The chain uses TRBV20-1 and TRBJ1-5, with 7 bases aligning to TRBD1. From germline, CDR1 is DFQATT and CDR2 SNEGSKA (reference sequence). J lost 4 bases, V lost 5 bases, and 5 bases had no gene match. This CDR3 has 13 residues. This chain's CDR3 is CSAQPTGNQPQHF. CDR3 DNA sequence: TGCAGTGCTCAACCGACAGGGAATCAGCCCCAGCATTTT.

This clonotype was observed many times. This chain links TRBV9 with TRBJ2-2; 7 bases are a match to TRBD2. V lost 0 bases, J lost 8 bases, and 7 bases stayed unmatched. Germline CDR1 reads SGDLS; CDR2 reads YYNGEE. This CDR3 region has 15 residues. The CDR3 DNA reads TGTGCCAGCAGCGTAGGAGGACTAGGGACGGGGGAGCTGTTTTTT. Its protein is CASSVGGLGTGELFF.

This clonotype rates as large. This chain connects TRBV28 to TRBJ2-3; TRBD2 matches at 12 bases. Trimming removed 3 bases from V and 0 bases from J; junction bases left unmatched: 1. The CDR3 spans 16 residues. Germline-derived CDR1 and CDR2 are MDHEN and SYDVKM. CDR3 sequence (DNA): TGTGCCAGCAGTTTCGGGACTAGCGGGAGCACAGATACGCAGTATTTT. This codes for CASSFGTSGSTDTQYF.

CDR3 region: CASSLRGGMETQYF. In nucleotides, the CDR3 is TGCGCCAGCAGCCTCCGAGGGGGCATGGAGACCCAGTACTTC. J is TRBJ2-5 and V is TRBV5-1; 7 nucleotides match TRBD1. This CDR3 spans 14 amino acids. CDR1 is SGHRS and CDR2 is YFSETQ in the germline V gene. Trimming at V came to 4 bases and at J to 5 bases, leaving 8 bases not matched to a gene.

This clonotype was recorded at least ten times. The chain is built from TRBV28 and TRBJ2-7; weak D call: TRBD1 (6 bases). This CDR3 region has 14 residues. Trimming shortened V by 8 bases and J by 2 bases, and 16 bases separated the two germline ends. Germline lookup yields CDR1 MDHEN and CDR2 SYDVKM. The CDR3: CASGQQGTAYEQYF. The CDR3 DNA is TGTGCCAGCGGACAACAGGGAACGGCCTACGAGCAGTACTTC.

This clonotype was seen repeatedly, ten times or more. The J gene is TRBJ2-2, the V gene TRBV12-3 or TRBV12-4; 11 nucleotides agree with TRBD2. The CDR3 spans 15 residues. Unmatched junction bases numbered 5, after V lost 4 bases and J lost 7 bases. The CDR3 DNA is TGTGCCAGCAGTTCCGGACTAGCGGGCGACGGGGAGCTGTTTTTT. Translated: CASSSGLAGDGELFF.

This clonotype was detected ten times or more. V is TRBV11-2 and J is TRBJ1-1, with 8 bases lining up with TRBD1. The germline gives CDR1 SGHAT, CDR2 FQNNGV. The CDR3 runs 14 residues. The trim removed 3 bases at V and 2 bases at J, leaving 2 bases unmatched. CDR3 residues: CASSFGQGNTEAFF. The CDR3 DNA reads as TGTGCCAGCAGCTTCGGACAGGGCAACACTGAAGCTTTCTTT.

This clonotype is judged medium-sized. This chain joins TRBV12-3 or TRBV12-4 and TRBJ2-4; tentatively, D is TRBD2 (7 bases). V lost 6 bases to trimming and J lost 7 bases, with 25 bases between them. This CDR3 is 17 amino acids long. CDR3 loop: CASSPGGPLLSVNIQYF. Here the CDR3 DNA reads TGTGCCAGCAGCCCGGGGGGCCCACTCCTGTCGGTGAACATTCAGTACTTC.

The gene calls are TRBV5-6 and TRBJ2-5, with 7 bases identical to TRBD1. This CDR3 has 15 residues. The germline CDR1 and CDR2 sequences are SGHDT and YYEEEE. V lost 4 bases to trimming and J lost 1 base; unmatched junction nucleotides: 7. In DNA, the CDR3 is TGTGCCAGCAGCCCTGGGACAGAGTTCCAAGAGACCCAGTACTTC. Translated: CASSPGTEFQETQYF.

This clonotype was counted a few times. The CDR3 reads CASSSTGWAGTEAFF. Written as DNA, the CDR3 is TGTGCCAGCAGTAGCACAGGATGGGCTGGCACTGAAGCTTTCTTT. This chain links TRBV28 with TRBJ1-1, with TRBD1 as a possible D gene (5 bases). The germline CDR1 and CDR2 sequences are MDHEN and SYDVKM. This CDR3 comprises 15 residues. Trimming took 5 bases from V and 4 from J, leaving 17 bases between them.

The sample holds many counts of this clonotype. The V call is TRBV4-2, the J call TRBJ2-3; TRBD2 matches 10 bases. This CDR3 is 15 amino acids long. The trim removed 0 bases at V and 4 bases at J, leaving 1 base unmatched. Germline loops: CDR1 LGHNA, CDR2 YNFKEQ. The CDR3 loop is CASSQEAGGPDTQYF. For the CDR3, the DNA is TGTGCCAGCAGCCAAGAAGCGGGGGGGCCAGATACGCAGTATTTT.

The table lists this clonotype with many counts. This rearrangement joins TRBV20-1 to TRBJ2-6; TRBD2 might be the D (5 bases). The CDR3 is made up of 15 amino acids. The V gene's germline CDR1 is DFQATT and CDR2 SNEGSKA (reference sequence). Trimming removed 0 bases at V and 3 bases at J, with 9 bases between. As DNA, the CDR3 is TGCAGTGCTAGAGATCGGGGTAGTGGGGCCAACGTCCTGACTTTC. Translated, it gives CSARDRGSGANVLTF.

By share of the sample, this clonotype is medium-sized (0.01 to 0.1%). Germline and junction disagree at one end, which may indicate a read error. This chain connects TRBV7-7 to TRBJ2-3; 7 positions match TRBD1. Germline CDR1 SSHAT, CDR2 FNYEAQ (reference sequence). The CDR3 totals 17 residues. Written as DNA, the CDR3 is TGTGCTAGCAGCTTAGGGGCCCGGGACAGTAGCACAGATACGCAGTATTTT. Amino acid sequence: CASSLGARDSSTDTQYF.